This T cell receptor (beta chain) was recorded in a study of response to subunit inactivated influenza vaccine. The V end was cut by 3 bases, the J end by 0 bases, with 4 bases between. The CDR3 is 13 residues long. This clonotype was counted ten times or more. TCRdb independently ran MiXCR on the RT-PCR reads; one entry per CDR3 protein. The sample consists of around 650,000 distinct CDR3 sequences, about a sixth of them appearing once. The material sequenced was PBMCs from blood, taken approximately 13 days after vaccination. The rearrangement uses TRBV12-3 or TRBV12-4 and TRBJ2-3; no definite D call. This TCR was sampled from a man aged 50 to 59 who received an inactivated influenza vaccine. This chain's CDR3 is CASSFYSTDTQYF. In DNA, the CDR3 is TGTGCCAGCAGTTTTTACAGCACAGATACGCAGTATTTT.